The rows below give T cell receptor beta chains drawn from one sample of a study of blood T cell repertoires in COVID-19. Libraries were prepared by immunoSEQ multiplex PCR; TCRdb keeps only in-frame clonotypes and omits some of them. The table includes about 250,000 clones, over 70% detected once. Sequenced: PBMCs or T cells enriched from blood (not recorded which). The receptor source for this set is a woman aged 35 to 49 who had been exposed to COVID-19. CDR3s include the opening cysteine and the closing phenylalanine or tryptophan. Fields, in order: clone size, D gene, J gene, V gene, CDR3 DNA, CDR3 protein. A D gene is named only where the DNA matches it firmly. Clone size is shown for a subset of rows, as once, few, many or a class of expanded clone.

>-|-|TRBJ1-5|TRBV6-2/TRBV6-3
TGTGCCAGCAGTTACTCGAGTAGCACGTCGCATCAGCCCCAGCATTTT
CASSYSSSTSHQPQHF
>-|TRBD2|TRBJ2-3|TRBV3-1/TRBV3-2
TGTGCCAGCAGGAGGACTAGCCACACAGATACGCAGTATTTT
CASRRTSHTDTQYF
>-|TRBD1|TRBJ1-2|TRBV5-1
TGCGCCAGCAGCTTGGGACAACAGGGGGAGGATGGCTACACCTTC
CASSLGQQGEDGYTF
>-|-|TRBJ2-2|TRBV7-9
TGTGCCAGCAGCTTAACCGGCCGGACAAACACCGGGGAGCTGTTTTTT
CASSLTGRTNTGELFF
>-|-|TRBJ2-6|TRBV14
TGTGCCAGCAGCGGGCCTCAACAGTTTTCTGGGGCCAACGTCCTGACTTTC
CASSGPQQFSGANVLTF
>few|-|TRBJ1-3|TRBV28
TGTGCCAGCACTTCCGGAGGTACTGGAAACACCATATATTTT
CASTSGGTGNTIYF
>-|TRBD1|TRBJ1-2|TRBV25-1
TGTGCCAGCAGTGACCTCACACCAGGGGGCGGCTATGGCTACACCTTC
CASSDLTPGGGYGYTF
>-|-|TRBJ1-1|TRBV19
TGTGCCAGTTCAGAGGGAATGAACACTGAAGCTTTCTTT
CASSEGMNTEAFF
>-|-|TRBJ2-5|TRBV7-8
TGTGCCAGCACCCGGACAGAGATGGAGACCCAGTACTTC
CASTRTEMETQYF
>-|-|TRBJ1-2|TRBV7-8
TGTGCCAGCAGCCCAGGGATGTTACAGGCAACCATTTTCTATGGCTACACCTTC
CASSPGMLQATIFYGYTF